The rows below give T cell receptor beta chains drawn from one sample of a study of monozygotic twins with inflammatory bowel disease. TCRdb reworked the 5' RACE reads into one entry per CDR3 protein, no DNA. The listing contains 350,000 to 500,000 distinct CDR3 sequences. The sample taken for sequencing was blood. These TCRs come from a human donor with ulcerative colitis or Crohn's disease, or a healthy co-twin of an affected twin (not recorded which). Both conserved end residues are part of each CDR3.

v_gene: TRBV12-5; j_gene: TRBJ1-4; CDR3aa: CASGLAGTGNEKLFF
v_gene: TRBV7-9; j_gene: TRBJ1-2; CDR3aa: CASSALDNNYGYTF
v_gene: TRBV29-1; j_gene: TRBJ2-7; CDR3aa: CSVEPRDSYEQYF
v_gene: TRBV18; j_gene: TRBJ1-2; CDR3aa: CASSLGTGFGYTF
v_gene: TRBV7-2; j_gene: TRBJ2-4; CDR3aa: CASTLSYPNIQYF
v_gene: TRBV7-9; j_gene: TRBJ1-1; CDR3aa: CASSLPPGRSNGTEAFF
v_gene: TRBV6-1; j_gene: TRBJ1-1; CDR3aa: CASSAGTANTEAFF
v_gene: TRBV6-2/TRBV6-3; j_gene: TRBJ1-2; CDR3aa: CAIFWGNYGYTF
v_gene: TRBV5-1; j_gene: TRBJ1-2; CDR3aa: CASSLVGQEDGYTF
v_gene: TRBV30; j_gene: TRBJ2-3; CDR3aa: CAWSVGTGTDTQYF
v_gene: TRBV21-1; j_gene: TRBJ2-5; CDR3aa: CASSKTSGGETQYF
v_gene: TRBV7-3; j_gene: TRBJ2-2; CDR3aa: CASSPDRGGGGELFF
v_gene: TRBV19; j_gene: TRBJ2-1; CDR3aa: CATSIGRGGYNEQFF
v_gene: TRBV7-2; j_gene: TRBJ1-6; CDR3aa: CASSAGTGTSPLHF
v_gene: TRBV4-2; j_gene: TRBJ2-1; CDR3aa: CASSQEDYRTGSYNEQFF
v_gene: TRBV12-3/TRBV12-4; j_gene: TRBJ2-2; CDR3aa: CASTSLGELFF
v_gene: TRBV20-1; j_gene: TRBJ2-5; CDR3aa: CSASGTYEQETQYF
v_gene: TRBV5-1; j_gene: TRBJ2-6; CDR3aa: CASSADTSGANVLTF
v_gene: TRBV7-2; j_gene: TRBJ2-7; CDR3aa: CASSIQTGGPGREQYF
v_gene: TRBV5-1; j_gene: TRBJ2-2; CDR3aa: CASSLTLAGGPFTGELFF
v_gene: TRBV5-1; j_gene: TRBJ2-5; CDR3aa: CASSWTGTPSRETQYF
v_gene: TRBV29-1; j_gene: TRBJ2-7; CDR3aa: CSVEVAGSSYEQYF
v_gene: TRBV6-6; j_gene: TRBJ2-7; CDR3aa: CASSLNTLYEQYF
v_gene: TRBV28; j_gene: TRBJ1-4; CDR3aa: CASLSTGGEKLFF
v_gene: TRBV12-3/TRBV12-4; j_gene: TRBJ2-3; CDR3aa: CASSQTEDLGDTQYF
v_gene: TRBV5-1; j_gene: TRBJ1-5; CDR3aa: CASRENLSHQPQHF
v_gene: TRBV5-1; j_gene: TRBJ1-5; CDR3aa: CASSLGRQNSNQPQHF
v_gene: TRBV12-3/TRBV12-4; j_gene: TRBJ1-1; CDR3aa: CASRPNGREAFF
v_gene: TRBV5-1; j_gene: TRBJ1-2; CDR3aa: CASSQTENYGYTF